One and the same sample provided the 4 T cell receptor beta chains below, sequenced in a study of T cells in Graves' hyperthyroidism and ophthalmopathy. TCR beta CDR3 sequences were amplified from RNA transcripts. The primer set for the first-round RT-PCR of the TCR CDR3 was HTBI. TCRdb reanalysed the multiplex PCR reads using MiXCR and keeps one entry per CDR3 protein. The sample lists 700,000 or so distinct CDR3 sequences; roughly 15% were seen once. What was sequenced was blood. The receptors originated from a man younger than 35 with Graves' hyperthyroidism.

The chain combines TRBV7-3 with TRBJ1-2; 7 nucleotides align to TRBD1. This CDR3 contains 16 residues. Trimming at V came to 4 bases and at J to 4 bases, leaving 12 bases not matched to a gene. The germline CDR1 and CDR2 sequences are SGHTA and FQGTGA. The CDR3 DNA follows: TGTGCCAGCAGCTCGAGCCGGGACAGAGCCTCCTATGGCTACACCTTC. This translates into CASSSSRDRASYGYTF.

This clonotype was counted only a few times. The genes are TRBV4-2 and TRBJ2-6; D could derive from TRBD1 or TRBD2 (5 bases each). Germline V gives CDR1 LGHNA, CDR2 YNFKEQ. Trimming took off 1 base at V and 0 bases at J, with 10 bases between the two ends. This CDR3 is built from 17 residues. CDR3: CASSQVGRISGANVLTF. DNA of the CDR3: TGTGCCAGCAGCCAAGTGGGACGGATCTCTGGGGCCAACGTCCTGACTTTC.

This clonotype was seen a handful of times. The J gene is TRBJ2-7, the V gene TRBV27; either TRBD1 or TRBD2 may supply D (5 bases each). The CDR3 is made up of 14 amino acids. Trimming left V 5 bases short and J 3 bases short, with 14 bases between. Germline V gives CDR1 MNHEY, CDR2 SMNVEV (reference sequence). CDR3 sequence (DNA): TGTGCCAGCAGTCCCGCCCGGGGCAACTACGAGCAGTACTTC. Translation: CASSPARGNYEQYF.

This clonotype was observed many times. The rearrangement uses TRBV3-1 and TRBJ2-1; 7 nucleotides agree with TRBD2. Germline assignment: CDR1 LGHDT and CDR2 YNNKEL (reference sequence). The CDR3 is made up of 14 amino acids. After removal of 0 bases from V and 10 bases from J, the junction contained 6 bases not matched to a gene. The CDR3 region has the DNA TGTGCCAGCAGCCAAGATCGGCTAGCGGACGAGCAGTTCTTC. Residues: CASSQDRLADEQFF.